Below, one T cell receptor beta chain is given with its context. As yet, its antigen is unknown. Using viral peptide pools, the ViraFEST assay grew out antigen-specific CD4+ T cells prior to sequencing. The culture ran for around 10 days before CD4+ T cells were isolated. The vaccine given was either BNT162b2 or mRNA-1273, in two doses. Vaccinated participants had no history of SARS-CoV-2 infection and tested negative for nucleocapsid antibodies. This sample was included in a study of vaccination effects on CD4 cells after COVID-19. Measured with immunoSEQ multiplex PCR; TCRdb has only the in-frame clones, and not every one. Among about 15,000 clones listed, almost 70% were seen once. Trimming took 2 bases from V and 0 from J, leaving 10 bases between them. The CDR3 is made up of 16 amino acids. Germline lookup yields CDR1 LNHNV and CDR2 YYDKDF (reference sequence).

This chain joins TRBV15 and TRBJ1-4, with D possibly being TRBD1 (5 bases). The clonotype was recovered from a human donor who received a COVID-19 vaccine. The sequencing used CD4+ T cells from PBMCs cultured with SARS-CoV-2 spike peptides, collected after COVID-19 vaccination. The CDR3 spells CATSRRTTATNEKLFF. CDR3 nucleotides: TGTGCCACCAGCAGACGGACGACAGCAACTAATGAAAAACTGTTTTTT.